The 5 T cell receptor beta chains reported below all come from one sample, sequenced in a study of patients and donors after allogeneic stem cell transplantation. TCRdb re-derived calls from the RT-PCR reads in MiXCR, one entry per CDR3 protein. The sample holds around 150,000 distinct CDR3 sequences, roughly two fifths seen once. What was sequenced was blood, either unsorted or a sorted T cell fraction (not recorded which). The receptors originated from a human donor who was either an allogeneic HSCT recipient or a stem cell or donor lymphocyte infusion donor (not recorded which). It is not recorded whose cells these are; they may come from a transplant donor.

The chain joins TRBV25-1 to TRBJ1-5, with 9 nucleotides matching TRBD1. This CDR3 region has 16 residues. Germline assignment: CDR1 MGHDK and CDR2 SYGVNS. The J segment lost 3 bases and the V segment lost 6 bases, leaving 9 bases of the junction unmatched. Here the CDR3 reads CASSALGTGYNQPQHF. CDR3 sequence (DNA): TGTGCCAGCAGCGCTCTTGGGACAGGGTACAATCAGCCCCAGCATTTT.

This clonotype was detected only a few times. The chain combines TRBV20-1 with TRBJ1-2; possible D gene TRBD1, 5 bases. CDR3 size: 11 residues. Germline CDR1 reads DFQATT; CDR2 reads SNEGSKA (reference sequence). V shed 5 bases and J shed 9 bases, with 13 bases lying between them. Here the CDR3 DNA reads TGCAGTGCTTCCCTGGGGGACCGCTACACCTTC. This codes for CSASLGDRYTF.

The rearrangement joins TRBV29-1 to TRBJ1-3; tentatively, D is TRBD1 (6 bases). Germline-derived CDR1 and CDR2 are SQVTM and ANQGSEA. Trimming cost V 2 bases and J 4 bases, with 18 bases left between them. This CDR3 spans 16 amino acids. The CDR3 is CSVESSRDIGGNTIYF. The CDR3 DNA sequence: TGCAGCGTTGAATCCTCCAGGGACATTGGAGGAAACACCATATATTTT.

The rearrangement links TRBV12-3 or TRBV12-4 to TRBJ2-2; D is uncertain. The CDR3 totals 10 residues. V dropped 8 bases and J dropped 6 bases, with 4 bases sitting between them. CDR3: CASFPGELFF. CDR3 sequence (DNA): TGTGCCAGCTTCCCCGGGGAGCTGTTTTTT.

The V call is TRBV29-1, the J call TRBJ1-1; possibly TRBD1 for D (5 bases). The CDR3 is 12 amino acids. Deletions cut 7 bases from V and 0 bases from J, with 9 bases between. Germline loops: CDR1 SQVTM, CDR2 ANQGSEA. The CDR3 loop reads CSGAGMNTEAFF. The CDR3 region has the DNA TGCAGCGGGGCAGGGATGAACACTGAAGCTTTCTTT.